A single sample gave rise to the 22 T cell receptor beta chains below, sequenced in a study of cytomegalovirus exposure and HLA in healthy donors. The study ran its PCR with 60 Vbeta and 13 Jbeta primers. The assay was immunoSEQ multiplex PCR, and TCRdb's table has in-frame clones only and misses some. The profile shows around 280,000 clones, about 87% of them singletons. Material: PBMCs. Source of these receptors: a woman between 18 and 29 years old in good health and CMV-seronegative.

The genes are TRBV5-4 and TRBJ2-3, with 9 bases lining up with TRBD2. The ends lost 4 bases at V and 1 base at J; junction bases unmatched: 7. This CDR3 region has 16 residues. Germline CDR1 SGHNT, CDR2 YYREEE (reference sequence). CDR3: CASSPVASGGTDTQYF. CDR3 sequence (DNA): TGTGCCAGCAGCCCGGTGGCTAGCGGGGGCACAGATACGCAGTATTTT.

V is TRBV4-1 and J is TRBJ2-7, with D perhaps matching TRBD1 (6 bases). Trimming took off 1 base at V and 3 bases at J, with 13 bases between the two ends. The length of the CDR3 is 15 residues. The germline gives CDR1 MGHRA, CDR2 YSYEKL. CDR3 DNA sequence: TGCGCCAGCAGCCAAGTGACAGGATGGGACTACGAGCAGTACTTC. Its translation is CASSQVTGWDYEQYF.

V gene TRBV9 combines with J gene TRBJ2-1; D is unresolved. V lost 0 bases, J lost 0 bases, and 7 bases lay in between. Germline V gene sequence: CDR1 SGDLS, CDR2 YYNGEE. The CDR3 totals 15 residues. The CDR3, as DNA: TGTGCCAGCAGCGTAGGTAGAAGCTCCTACAATGAGCAGTTCTTC. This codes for CASSVGRSSYNEQFF.

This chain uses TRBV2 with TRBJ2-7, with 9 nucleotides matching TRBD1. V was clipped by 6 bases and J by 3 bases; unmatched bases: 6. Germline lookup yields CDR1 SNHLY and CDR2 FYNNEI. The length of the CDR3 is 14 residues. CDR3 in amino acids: CASSPQGAIYEQYF. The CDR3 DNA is TGTGCCAGCAGCCCACAGGGGGCTATCTACGAGCAGTACTTC.

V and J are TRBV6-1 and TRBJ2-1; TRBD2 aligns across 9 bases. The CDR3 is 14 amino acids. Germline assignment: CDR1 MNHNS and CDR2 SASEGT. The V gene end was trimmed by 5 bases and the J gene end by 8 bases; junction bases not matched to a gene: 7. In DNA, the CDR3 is TGTGCCAGCAGTAATCCGGGACTAGCCGATGAGCAGTTCTTC. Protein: CASSNPGLADEQFF.

CDR3 nucleotide sequence: TGTGCCAGCAGTCCGCGACTTGAAAGTGAGCAGTACTTC. It specifies CASSPRLESEQYF. The chain uses TRBV2 and TRBJ2-5; D remains unclear. Per germline, CDR1 SNHLY and CDR2 FYNNEI. The germline V and J ends were trimmed by 5 bases and 11 bases, with 18 bases remaining between them. The CDR3 runs 13 residues.

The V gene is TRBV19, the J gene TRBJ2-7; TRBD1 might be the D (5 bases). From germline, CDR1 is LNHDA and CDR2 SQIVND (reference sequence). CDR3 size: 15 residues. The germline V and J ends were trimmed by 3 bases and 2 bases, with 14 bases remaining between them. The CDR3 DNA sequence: TGTGCCAGTAGTATCACCCAGCAGGGAACCTACGAGCAGTACTTC. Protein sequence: CASSITQQGTYEQYF.

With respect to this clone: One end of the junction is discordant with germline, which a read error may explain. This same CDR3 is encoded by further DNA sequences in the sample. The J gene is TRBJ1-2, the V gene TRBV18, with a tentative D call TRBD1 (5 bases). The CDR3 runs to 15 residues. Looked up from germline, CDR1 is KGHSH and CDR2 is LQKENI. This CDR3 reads CASSPGLDRSYGYTF. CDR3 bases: TGTGCCAGCTCGCCCGGTCTAGACAGATCCTATGGATACACCTTC.

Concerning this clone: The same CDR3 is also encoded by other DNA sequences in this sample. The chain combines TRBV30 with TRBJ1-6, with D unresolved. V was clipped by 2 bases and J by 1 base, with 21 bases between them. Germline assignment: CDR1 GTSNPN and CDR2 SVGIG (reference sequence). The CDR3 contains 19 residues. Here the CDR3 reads CAWSKGVSPVSSYNSPLHF. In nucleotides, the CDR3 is TGTGCCTGGAGTAAGGGAGTAAGTCCCGTCTCATCCTATAATTCACCCCTCCACTTT.

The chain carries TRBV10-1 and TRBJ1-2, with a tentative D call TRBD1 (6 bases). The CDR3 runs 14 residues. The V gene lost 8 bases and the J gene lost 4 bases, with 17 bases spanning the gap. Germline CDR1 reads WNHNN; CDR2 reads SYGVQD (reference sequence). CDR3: CASPGEGIAYGYTF. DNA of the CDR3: TGCGCCAGCCCAGGGGAGGGTATTGCCTATGGCTACACCTTC.

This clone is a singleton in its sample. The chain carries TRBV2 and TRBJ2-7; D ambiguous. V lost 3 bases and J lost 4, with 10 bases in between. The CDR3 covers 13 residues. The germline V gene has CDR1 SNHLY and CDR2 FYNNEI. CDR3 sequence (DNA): TGTGCCAGCAGTGATCACGGAGTGTACGAGCAGTACTTC. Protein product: CASSDHGVYEQYF.

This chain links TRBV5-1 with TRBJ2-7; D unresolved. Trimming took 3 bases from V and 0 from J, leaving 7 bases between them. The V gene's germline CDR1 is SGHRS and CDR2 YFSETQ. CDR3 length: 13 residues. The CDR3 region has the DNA TGCGCCAGCAGCTATATCAGCTCCTACGAGCAGTACTTC. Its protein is CASSYISSYEQYF.

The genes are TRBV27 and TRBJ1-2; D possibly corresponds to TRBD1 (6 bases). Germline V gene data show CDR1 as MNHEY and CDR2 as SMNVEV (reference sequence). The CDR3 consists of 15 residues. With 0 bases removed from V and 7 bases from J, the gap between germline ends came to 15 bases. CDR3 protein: CASSLSSGQRSGYTF. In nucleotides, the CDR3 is TGTGCCAGCAGTTTATCATCCGGACAGCGATCTGGCTACACCTTC.

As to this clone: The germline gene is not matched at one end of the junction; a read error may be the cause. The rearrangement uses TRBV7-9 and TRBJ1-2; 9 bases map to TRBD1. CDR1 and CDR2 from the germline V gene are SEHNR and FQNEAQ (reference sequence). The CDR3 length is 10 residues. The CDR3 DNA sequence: TGCCGAACGGGACAGGGTGTCTACACCTTC. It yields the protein CRTGQGVYTF.

In DNA, the CDR3 is TGTGCCACCAGCACGACCGGGACAGGAGGTCAGGATACGCAGTATTTT. Protein: CATSTTGTGGQDTQYF. V and J are TRBV15 and TRBJ2-3, with 8 bases aligning to TRBD1. The length of the CDR3 is 16 residues. CDR1 LNHNV and CDR2 YYDKDF come from the germline V gene (reference sequence). After removal of 4 bases from V and 6 bases from J, the junction contained 12 bases not matched to a gene.

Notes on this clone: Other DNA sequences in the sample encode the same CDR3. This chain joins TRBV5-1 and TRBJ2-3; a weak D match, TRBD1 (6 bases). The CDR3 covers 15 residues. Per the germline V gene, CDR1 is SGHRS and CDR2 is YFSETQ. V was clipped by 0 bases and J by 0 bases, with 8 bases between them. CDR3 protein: CASSLGQGSTDTQYF. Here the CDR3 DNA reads TGCGCCAGCAGCTTGGGCCAGGGGAGCACAGATACGCAGTATTTT.

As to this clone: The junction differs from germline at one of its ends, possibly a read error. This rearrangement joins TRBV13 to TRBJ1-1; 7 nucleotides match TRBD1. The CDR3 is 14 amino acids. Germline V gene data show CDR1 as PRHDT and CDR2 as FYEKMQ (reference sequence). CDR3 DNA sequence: TGTACCAGCAGCGACGGGACAGCGAACACTGAAGCTTTCTTT. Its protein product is CTSSDGTANTEAFF.

The CDR3: CASSPPGDWDGYTF. The CDR3 DNA is TGCGCCAGCAGCCCCCCAGGGGATTGGGATGGCTACACCTTC. This chain joins TRBV5-1 and TRBJ1-2; weak D call: TRBD1 (6 bases). The CDR3 contains 14 residues. CDR1 and CDR2 from the germline V gene are SGHRS and YFSETQ. Trimming removed 4 bases at V and 6 bases at J, with 16 bases between. The full variable domain, completed using reference TRBV5-1 and TRBJ1-2, is KAGVTQTPRYLIKTRGQQVTLSCSPISGHRSVSWYQQTPGQGLQFLFEYFSETQRNKGNFPGRFSGRQFSNSRSEMNVSTLELGDSALYLCASSPPGDWDGYTFGSGTRLTVV.

The DNA of the CDR3 is TGTGCCAGCAGTGACTGGTCCGCAGCCAAAAACATTCAGTACTTC. This gives the protein CASSDWSAAKNIQYF. The V call is TRBV27, the J call TRBJ2-4; no firm D call. The germline V gene encodes CDR1 MNHEY and CDR2 SMNVEV (reference sequence). Deletions cut 5 bases from V and 0 bases from J, with 11 bases between. CDR3 length: 15 residues.

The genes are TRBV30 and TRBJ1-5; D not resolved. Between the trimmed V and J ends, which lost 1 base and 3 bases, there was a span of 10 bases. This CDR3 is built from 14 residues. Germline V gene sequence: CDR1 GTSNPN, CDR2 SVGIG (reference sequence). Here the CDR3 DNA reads TGTGCCTGGAGTGCCCTTCCAGTCAATCAGCCCCAGCATTTT. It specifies CAWSALPVNQPQHF.

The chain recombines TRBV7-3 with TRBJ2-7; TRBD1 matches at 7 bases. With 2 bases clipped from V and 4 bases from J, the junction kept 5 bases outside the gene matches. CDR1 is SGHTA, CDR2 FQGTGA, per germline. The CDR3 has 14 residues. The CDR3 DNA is TGTGCCAGCAGCTTAGACAGGGTAAATTACGAGCAGTACTTC. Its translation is CASSLDRVNYEQYF.

CDR3 loop: CAWTPKGANEKLFF. The CDR3 DNA sequence: TGTGCCTGGACCCCCAAGGGGGCTAATGAAAAACTGTTTTTT. The chain is built from TRBV30 and TRBJ1-4; possible D gene TRBD1, 6 bases. Trimming stripped 4 bases from V and 3 bases from J, with 12 bases between. CDR1 and CDR2 (germline): GTSNPN, SVGIG (reference sequence). This CDR3 has 14 residues. The full variable domain, rest sourced from reference TRBV30 and TRBJ1-4, is SQTIHQWPATLVQPVGSPLSLECTVEGTSNPNLYWYRQAAGRGLQLLFYSVGIGQISSEVPQNLSASRPQDRQFILSSKKLLLSDSGFYLCAWTPKGANEKLFFGSGTQLSVL.